The present T cell receptor beta chain was sequenced within a study of blood T cell repertoires in COVID-19. As for the study in general: COVID-19 samples from acute and convalescent phases originated in the United States, Italy and Spain. Sample material is recorded as cDNA or gDNA derived from T cells, B-cell-depleted T cells, or PBMCs.

Residents of about two dozen US areas, aged about 18 to 95 years, made up the participants. V dropped 7 bases and J dropped 7 bases, with 14 bases sitting between them. The CDR3 runs 13 residues. From germline, CDR1 is LNHDA and CDR2 SQIVND (reference sequence). In the source study's methods: Estimation of nucleated cell counts relied on the amplification of reference gene primers. Method: immunoSEQ multiplex PCR; TCRdb's copy keeps in-frame clones and lacks some. From that table come the V and J calls and clone size; the DNA was used to work out D and trimming. The sample includes roughly 230,000 clones, more than 75% of them seen just once.

The clonotype was recovered from a woman between 50 and 59 years old who had been exposed to COVID-19. The chain employs TRBV19 and TRBJ1-5; possible D gene TRBD1, 6 bases. Sequenced input: PBMCs or T cells enriched from blood (not recorded which). This CDR3 is CASNTLTGQPQHF. CDR3 nucleotides: TGTGCCAGTAACACTCTGACAGGACAGCCCCAGCATTTT.